These 20 T cell receptor beta chains originate from one sample sequenced in a study of blood T cells in healthy people across ages. For the second PCR, which ran for about 7 to 12 cycles, a sample-barcoded 5' primer and a J-beta primer mix were used. In TCRdb, the 5' RACE reads were re-called with MiXCR into one record per CDR3 protein. This table holds some 1,800,000 distinct CDR3 sequences, roughly two fifths found once. Sample: blood. The receptors stem from a human donor in good health.

The CDR3 is CAIKETDTSYGYTF. DNA for the CDR3: TGTGCCATCAAGGAGACGGACACGTCCTATGGCTACACCTTC. This chain joins TRBV10-3 and TRBJ1-2; the D gene is possibly TRBD1 (5 bases). This CDR3 has 14 residues. The germline gives CDR1 ENHRY, CDR2 SYGVKD. V lost 7 bases and J lost 4, with 16 bases in between.

The CDR3 protein is CSVRDRGRETQYF. CDR3 nucleotides: TGCAGCGTCCGGGACAGGGGGCGAGAGACCCAGTACTTC. V usage is TRBV29-1 and J usage is TRBJ2-5; 12 bases fit TRBD1. Per germline, CDR1 SQVTM and CDR2 ANQGSEA. The CDR3 has 13 residues. J was trimmed by 4 bases and V by 6 bases; bases with no gene match: 3.

This clonotype was detected a few times. V and J are TRBV28 and TRBJ2-3; D is undetermined. V was trimmed by 5 bases and J by 2 bases, leaving 14 bases between them. CDR1 is MDHEN and CDR2 is SYDVKM in the germline V gene. The CDR3 has 15 residues. The DNA for the CDR3 is TGTGCCAGCAGTCCACCCGGACGGGCCACAGATACGCAGTATTTT. Translated, it gives CASSPPGRATDTQYF.

The chain carries TRBV6-6 and TRBJ2-7; D may be TRBD1 (5 bases). The germline V gene encodes CDR1 MNHNY and CDR2 SVGAGI (reference sequence). This CDR3 contains 17 residues. V lost 8 bases and J lost 1, with 24 bases in between. CDR3 DNA sequence: TGTGCCAGCTTCTTTCGCCTAGAGACAGATATATCCTACGAGCAGTACTTC. Translated, it gives CASFFRLETDISYEQYF.

There are a few counts of this clonotype. V is TRBV12-3 or TRBV12-4 and J is TRBJ2-1; D gene uncertain. This CDR3 comprises 13 residues. V lost 7 bases, J lost 8 bases, and 15 bases lay in between. CDR3 loop: CASTPRVTDEQFF. In DNA form, the CDR3 reads TGTGCCAGCACCCCTAGGGTTACGGATGAGCAGTTCTTC.

The J gene is TRBJ1-2, the V gene TRBV5-5; a weak D match, TRBD1 (5 bases). CDR3 length: 13 amino acids. Germline values: CDR1 SGHKS, CDR2 YYEKEE (reference sequence). The ends were cut back, 4 bases at V and 5 bases at J, with 12 bases in the middle. CDR3 bases: TGTGCCAGCAGCCCCAGTCAGGGTTATGGCTACACCTTC. It is translated as CASSPSQGYGYTF.

This chain uses TRBV4-2 with TRBJ2-3; D unclear. This CDR3 region has 15 residues. Trimming pared 3 bases from V and 0 bases from J, leaving 10 bases between. Germline V lookup: CDR1 LGHNA, CDR2 YNFKEQ. The CDR3 sequence: CASSQTPSSTDTQYF. CDR3 coding DNA: TGTGCCAGCAGCCAGACACCTTCTAGCACAGATACGCAGTATTTT.

The sample holds many counts of this clonotype. The chain links TRBV6-6 to TRBJ2-1; no reliable D call. CDR1 and CDR2 from the germline V gene are MNHNY and SVGAGI (reference sequence). The CDR3 loop spans 14 amino acids. Deletions cut 6 bases from V and 0 bases from J, with 9 bases between. The CDR3 DNA reads as TGTGCCAGCAGCCTGACTCGCTCCTACAATGAGCAGTTCTTC. This gives the protein CASSLTRSYNEQFF.

This clonotype was detected a few times. The chain combines TRBV29-1 with TRBJ2-7, with D perhaps matching TRBD1 (5 bases). CDR3 length: 12 residues. Germline CDR1 is SQVTM and CDR2 is ANQGSEA. Trimming stripped 4 bases from V and 2 bases from J, with 9 bases between. As DNA, the CDR3 is TGCAGCGTTGGTGCAGGGACCTACGAGCAGTACTTC. Translated, it gives CSVGAGTYEQYF.

This sequence joins TRBV29-1 and TRBJ2-1; 7 nucleotides match TRBD1. J was trimmed by 8 bases and V by 4 bases; bases with no gene match: 5. Germline V CDR1 and CDR2: SQVTM, ANQGSEA. The length of the CDR3 is 12 residues. CDR3 protein: CSVARDSYEQFF. DNA for the CDR3: TGCAGCGTTGCCCGGGACAGCTATGAGCAGTTCTTC.

The CDR3: CASSNGSGELFF. CDR3 nucleotide sequence: TGTGCCAGCAGCAATGGTTCCGGGGAGCTGTTTTTT. This chain connects TRBV6-2 or TRBV6-3 to TRBJ2-2, with no clear D. CDR3 length: 12 amino acids. V shed 6 bases and J shed 6 bases, with 8 bases lying between them. Germline V gene sequence: CDR1 MNHEY, CDR2 SVGEGT.

V gene TRBV7-2 combines with J gene TRBJ1-5; TRBD1 matches 9 bases. The trim removed 5 bases at V and 2 bases at J, leaving 7 bases unmatched. Germline V gives CDR1 SGHTA, CDR2 FQGNSA. The CDR3 covers 16 residues. CDR3 loop: CASSLDRGVGNQPQHF. CDR3 nucleotides: TGTGCCAGCAGCCTGGACAGGGGAGTTGGCAATCAGCCCCAGCATTTT.

The chain has TRBV7-2 and TRBJ2-6; no clear D. Germline CDR1 and CDR2: SGHTA and FQGNSA. The CDR3 has 17 amino acids. V was pared by 2 bases and J by 0 bases, with 11 bases between. This CDR3 reads CASSLSIPNSGANVLTF. In DNA, the CDR3 is TGTGCCAGCAGCTTAAGCATACCGAACTCTGGGGCCAACGTCCTGACTTTC.

This sequence joins TRBV9 and TRBJ2-2; tentatively, D is TRBD2 (6 bases). The CDR3 covers 15 residues. The germline V gene encodes CDR1 SGDLS and CDR2 YYNGEE. V lost 2 bases to trimming and J lost 6 bases, with 14 bases between them. This CDR3 is CASSVGGAQSGELFF. The CDR3, as DNA: TGTGCCAGCAGCGTGGGCGGGGCGCAATCCGGGGAGCTGTTTTTT.

The V call is TRBV13, the J call TRBJ2-1; 7 bases are shared with TRBD1. Per germline, CDR1 PRHDT and CDR2 FYEKMQ (reference sequence). This CDR3 region has 16 residues. Trimming took 5 bases from V and 4 from J; bases not matched to a gene: 11. The CDR3 spells CASSLWAGTDYNEQFF. For the CDR3, the DNA is TGTGCCAGCAGCCTATGGGCCGGGACAGATTACAATGAGCAGTTCTTC.

The V and J genes are TRBV5-1 and TRBJ2-5; 10 bases match TRBD2. Matching the DNA end better, TRBJ2-7 makes the J call doubtful. This CDR3 comprises 15 residues. Germline loops: CDR1 SGHRS, CDR2 YFSETQ. The CDR3 here is CASSWERGGLPEQYF. The CDR3 nucleotides are TGCGCCAGCAGCTGGGAGCGGGGGGGCCTTCCCGAGCAGTACTTC.

This clonotype was detected only a few times. This sequence joins TRBV4-3 and TRBJ1-2; D remains ambiguous. The CDR3 has 13 residues. V lost 1 base and J lost 8, with 11 bases in between. Germline V gene sequence: CDR1 LGHNA, CDR2 YSLEER. In DNA form, the CDR3 reads TGCGCCAGCAGCCAAGTTCTCCTTAGGGGCTACACCTTC. It encodes CASSQVLLRGYTF.

V usage is TRBV13 and J usage is TRBJ1-2; D unresolved. V gave up 0 bases and J gave up 4 bases, with 9 bases separating them. Per germline, CDR1 PRHDT and CDR2 FYEKMQ (reference sequence). This CDR3 region has 14 residues. The CDR3 coding sequence is TGTGCCAGCAGCTTAGGTCAAGTGATCTATGGCTACACCTTC. This translates into CASSLGQVIYGYTF.

This chain uses TRBV21-1 with TRBJ2-5; the D call in the table, TRBD1, was not verified against the DNA. TRBV21-1 is an annotated pseudogene. CDR3 length: 16 amino acids. This chain's CDR3 is CASSKGRTGAQETQYF. DNA of the CDR3: TGTGCCAGCAGCAAAGGGCGGACAGGGGCACAAGAGACCCAGTACTTC.

This clonotype was observed a handful of times. The chain is built from TRBV9 and TRBJ2-5; tentatively, D is TRBD2 (7 bases). The CDR3 extends over 18 amino acids. Germline values: CDR1 SGDLS, CDR2 YYNGEE. Between the trimmed V and J ends, which lost 0 bases and 5 bases, there was a span of 23 bases. Written as DNA, the CDR3 is TGTGCCAGCAGCGTAGGAGGGGCCGGGGGGCTCTATCCGGAGACCCAGTACTTC. Its protein is CASSVGGAGGLYPETQYF.